This TCR beta chain stems from a study of blood T cell repertoires in COVID-19 (dated by TCRdb to the early 2020s). A note on the overall study: Collaborator samples came from the United States, Italy and Spain and covered acute and convalescent phases of COVID-19. The prospective study material was composed of cDNA or gDNA derived from T cells, B-cell-depleted T cells, or PBMCs. The dataset comprised deeply sampled blood TCRbeta repertoires from subjects exposed to, actively infected with, or recovered from COVID-19. The repertoires were made available in a free public database intended to serve as a resource for research on the immune response to SARS-CoV-2. The samples were drawn from two sources: the first 160 participants of the ongoing ImmuneRACE study, and approximately 1,300 subjects contributed by 6 global collaborators. Sample metadata almost always included a de-identified subject ID, COVID-19 status, age in years and sex. HLA class I and class II types, where available, came from metadata supplied by the sample provider rather than from assay-based typing. Beyond this particular receptor, the publication reports: Clinical and demographic metadata were provided uncurated, with the amount varying by source and participant.

The collaborating institutions used their own protocols to collect whole blood in K2EDTA tubes. Collaborator samples were shipped for TCRbeta analysis as frozen whole blood, isolated PBMCs, or DNA extracted from either sample type. Cut back by 0 bases and 4 bases, the V and J ends lie 13 bases apart. The germline V gene provides CDR1 MGHDK and CDR2 SYGVNS. Measured from the cysteine to the phenylalanine, the CDR3 is 17 residues long. The read is trimmed to its CDR3 DNA, 51 bases read in frame from base 1. A remark on this clone: No cognate antigen has been identified for it. No base quality values were provided; no much bigger clone lies one nucleotide off.

TCRbeta CDR3 regions were amplified from genomic DNA using the immunoSEQ Assay, a bias-controlled multiplex PCR. In the source study's methods: The number of nucleated cells in each sample was estimated by amplification of reference gene primers within the assay. Sequence reads were collapsed and filtered to measure the absolute abundance of every unique TCRbeta CDR3 rearrangement. For each sample, productive Simpson clonality was calculated as the square root of Simpson's diversity index over productive rearrangements. What TCRdb holds here is the immuneACCESS table cut down to in-frame rearrangements. Part of the clones is not present; checked against another copy, under half of the missing clones reflect an unresolved V gene, and the others are unexplained. V and J calls and clone size come straight from that table; D and trimming were deduced from the DNA. The sample yields 85,000 to 130,000 clones; roughly four fifths were counted once. The ten top clones hold more than 13% of the sample.

The receptor chain draws on TRBV25-1 and TRBJ1-6; TRBD1 could be the D gene, as 5 bases match. The sequence was collected from a woman in her sixties with acute or convalescent COVID-19. Input material: peripheral blood. The CDR3 region reads CASSEYRGRAYNSPLHF. The nucleotide sequence reads as follows: TGTGCCAGCAGTGAATATAGGGGCAGGGCTTATAATTCACCCCTCCACTTT.